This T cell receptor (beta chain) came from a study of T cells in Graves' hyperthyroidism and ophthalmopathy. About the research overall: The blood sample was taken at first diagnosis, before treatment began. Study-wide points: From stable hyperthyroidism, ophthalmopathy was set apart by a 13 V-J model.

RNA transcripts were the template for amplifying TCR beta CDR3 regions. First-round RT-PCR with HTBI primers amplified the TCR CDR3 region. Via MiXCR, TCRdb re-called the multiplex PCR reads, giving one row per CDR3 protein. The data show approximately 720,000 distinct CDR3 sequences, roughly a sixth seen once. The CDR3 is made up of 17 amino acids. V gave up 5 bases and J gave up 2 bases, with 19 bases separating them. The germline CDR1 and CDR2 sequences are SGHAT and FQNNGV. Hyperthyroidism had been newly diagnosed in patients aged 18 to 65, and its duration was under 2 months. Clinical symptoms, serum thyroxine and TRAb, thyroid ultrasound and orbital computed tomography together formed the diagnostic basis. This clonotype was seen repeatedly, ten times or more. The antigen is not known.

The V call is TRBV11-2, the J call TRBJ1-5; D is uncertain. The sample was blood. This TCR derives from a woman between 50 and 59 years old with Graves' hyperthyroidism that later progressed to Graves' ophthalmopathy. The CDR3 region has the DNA TGTGCCAGCAGCCCATCAGCCAGCCCCGGGGGCAATCAGCCCCAGCATTTT. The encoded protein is CASSPSASPGGNQPQHF.